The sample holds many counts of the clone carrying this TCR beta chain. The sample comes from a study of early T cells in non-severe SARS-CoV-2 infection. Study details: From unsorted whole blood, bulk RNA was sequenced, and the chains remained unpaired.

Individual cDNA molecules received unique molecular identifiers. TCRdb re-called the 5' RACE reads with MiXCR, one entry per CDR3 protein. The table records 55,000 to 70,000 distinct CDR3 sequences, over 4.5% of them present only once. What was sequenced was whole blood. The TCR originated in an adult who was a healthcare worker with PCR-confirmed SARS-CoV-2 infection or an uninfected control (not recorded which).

DNA of the CDR3: TGTGCCATCAGTGAGACAGGACCCGAAAAACTGTTTTTT. Amino acid sequence: CAISETGPEKLFF. The gene calls are TRBV10-3 and TRBJ1-4; TRBD1 might be the D (5 bases). The CDR3 runs 13 residues. Germline assignment: CDR1 ENHRY and CDR2 SYGVKD. V shed 2 bases and J shed 8 bases, with 9 bases lying between them.